This T cell receptor beta chain was sequenced in a study of blood T cell repertoires in COVID-19. Germline CDR1 reads MNHEY; CDR2 reads SVGAGI. The CDR3 totals 15 residues. Trimming took 6 bases from V and 5 from J; bases not matched to a gene: 8. Assay used: immunoSEQ multiplex PCR; TCRdb lists only in-frame clones, some missing. The table has approximately 230,000 clones, 70% to 90% seen once. V usage is TRBV6-5 and J usage is TRBJ1-4; 8 bases line up with TRBD1. The receptor was derived from a woman between 25 and 40 years old with COVID-19, enrolled during active disease. The sample consisted of peripheral blood. The CDR3 DNA sequence: TGTGCCAGCAGCTACACTACAGGGGGGAATGAAAAACTGTTTTTT. Encoded protein: CASSYTTGGNEKLFF.